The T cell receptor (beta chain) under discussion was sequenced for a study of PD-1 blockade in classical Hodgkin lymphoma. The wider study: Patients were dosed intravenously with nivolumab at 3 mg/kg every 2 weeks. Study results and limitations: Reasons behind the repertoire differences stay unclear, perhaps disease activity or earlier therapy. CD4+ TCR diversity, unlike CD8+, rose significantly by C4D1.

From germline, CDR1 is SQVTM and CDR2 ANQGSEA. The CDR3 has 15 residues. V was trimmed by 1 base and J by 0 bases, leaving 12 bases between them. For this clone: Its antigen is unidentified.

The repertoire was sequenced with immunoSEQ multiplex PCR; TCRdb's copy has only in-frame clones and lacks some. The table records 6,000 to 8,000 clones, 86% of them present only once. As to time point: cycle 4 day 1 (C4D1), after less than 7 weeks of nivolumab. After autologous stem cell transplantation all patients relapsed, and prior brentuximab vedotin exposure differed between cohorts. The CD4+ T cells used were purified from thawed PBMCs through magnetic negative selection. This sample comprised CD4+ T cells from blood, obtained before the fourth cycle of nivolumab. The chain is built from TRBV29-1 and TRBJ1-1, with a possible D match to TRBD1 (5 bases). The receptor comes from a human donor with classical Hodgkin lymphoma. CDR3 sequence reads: CSVEGGGGMNTEAFF. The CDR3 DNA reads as TGCAGCGTTGAAGGGGGGGGTGGAATGAACACTGAAGCTTTCTTT.